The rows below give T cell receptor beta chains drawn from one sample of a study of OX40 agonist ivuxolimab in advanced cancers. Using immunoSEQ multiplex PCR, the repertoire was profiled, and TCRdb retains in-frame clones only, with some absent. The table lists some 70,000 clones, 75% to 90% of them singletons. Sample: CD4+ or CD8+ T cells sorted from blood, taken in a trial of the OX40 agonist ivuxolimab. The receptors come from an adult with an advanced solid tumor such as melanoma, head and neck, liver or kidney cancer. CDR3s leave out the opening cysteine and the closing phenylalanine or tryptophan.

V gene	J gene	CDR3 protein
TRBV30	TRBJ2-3	AWSSSDLDTQY
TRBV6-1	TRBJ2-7	ASSERRASYEQY
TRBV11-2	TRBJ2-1	ASSLTTSGVNNEQF
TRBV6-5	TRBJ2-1	ASTKTGLNEQF
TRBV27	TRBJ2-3	ASSLGSGRPDTQY
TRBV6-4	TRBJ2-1	AGGGRANEQF
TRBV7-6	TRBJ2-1	ASSFFGSGNEQF
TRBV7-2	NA	ASSLGVGTPYEQY
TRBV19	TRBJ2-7	ASINAGGGAHEQY
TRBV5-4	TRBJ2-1	ASSYTGVEQF
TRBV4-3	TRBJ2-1	ASSQVSSGSNEQF
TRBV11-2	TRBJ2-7	ASSLAPGTSGTYEQY
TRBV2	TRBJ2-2	ASSVGTNTGELF
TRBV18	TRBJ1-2	ASSPPTTGSYGYT
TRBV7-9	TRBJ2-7	ASSLGAATFYEQY
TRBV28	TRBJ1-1	ASSFTGQPNTEAF
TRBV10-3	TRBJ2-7	AIRPTSGSYEQY
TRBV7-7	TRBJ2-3	ASSLGPSGGTDTQY
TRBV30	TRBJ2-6	AWRISSGANVLT
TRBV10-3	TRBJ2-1	AIKGGQGGYNEQF
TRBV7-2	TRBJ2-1	ASSLGSVGNEQF
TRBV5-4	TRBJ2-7	ASSLGQGTPYEQY
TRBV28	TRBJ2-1	ASSRNGGGTDNEQF
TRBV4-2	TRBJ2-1	ASSQDVQIRGTARYNEQF
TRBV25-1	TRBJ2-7	ASSDMGPSKYEQY
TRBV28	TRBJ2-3	ASSIYRLAGGSTDTQY
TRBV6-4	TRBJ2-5	ASSVTWGFQRAQY
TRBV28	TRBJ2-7	ASSLSGTSVYEQY
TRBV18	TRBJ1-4	ASSPGTVNEKLF
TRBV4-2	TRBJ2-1	ASSQGERNEQF
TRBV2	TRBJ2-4	ASRVSGREDKNIQY
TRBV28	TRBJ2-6	ASSLDRWASGANVLT
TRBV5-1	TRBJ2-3	ASSLKLAGGSTDTQY
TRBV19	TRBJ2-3	ASSIGAAAYTDTQY
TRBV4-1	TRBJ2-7	ASSLSRESYEQY